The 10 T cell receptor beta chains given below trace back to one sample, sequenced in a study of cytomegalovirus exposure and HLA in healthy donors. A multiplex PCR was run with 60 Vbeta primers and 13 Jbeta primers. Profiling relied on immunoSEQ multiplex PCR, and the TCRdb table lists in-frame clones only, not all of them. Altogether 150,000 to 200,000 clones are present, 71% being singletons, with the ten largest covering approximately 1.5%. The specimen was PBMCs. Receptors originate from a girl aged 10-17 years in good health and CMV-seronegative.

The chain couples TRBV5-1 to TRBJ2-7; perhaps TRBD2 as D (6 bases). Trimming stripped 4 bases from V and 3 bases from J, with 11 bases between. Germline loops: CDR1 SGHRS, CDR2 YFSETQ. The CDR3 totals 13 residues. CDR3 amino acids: CASSGGAYYEQYF. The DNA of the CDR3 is TGCGCCAGCAGCGGAGGGGCCTACTACGAGCAGTACTTC.

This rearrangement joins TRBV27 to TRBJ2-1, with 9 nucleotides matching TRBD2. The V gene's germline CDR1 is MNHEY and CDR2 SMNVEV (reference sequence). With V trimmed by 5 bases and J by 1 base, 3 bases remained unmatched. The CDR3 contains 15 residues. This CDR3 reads CASSPLAGSYNEQFF. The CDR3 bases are TGTGCCAGCAGTCCGCTAGCGGGATCCTACAATGAGCAGTTCTTC.

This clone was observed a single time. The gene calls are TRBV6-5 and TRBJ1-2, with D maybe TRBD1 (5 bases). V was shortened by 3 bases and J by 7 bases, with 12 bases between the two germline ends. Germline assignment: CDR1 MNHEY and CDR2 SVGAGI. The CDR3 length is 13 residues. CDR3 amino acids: CASSYTGRGGYTF. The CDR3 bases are TGTGCCAGCAGTTATACAGGAAGGGGTGGCTACACCTTC.

The CDR3 sequence: CASSRGAGEQYF. CDR3 nucleotide sequence: TGTGCCAGCAGTCGGGGGGCGGGGGAGCAGTACTTC. The chain carries TRBV6-1 and TRBJ2-7, with D possibly being TRBD2 (7 bases). Germline CDR1 and CDR2: MNHNS and SASEGT. V lost 5 bases and J 7 bases, leaving 12 bases between the germline ends. The length of the CDR3 is 12 residues.

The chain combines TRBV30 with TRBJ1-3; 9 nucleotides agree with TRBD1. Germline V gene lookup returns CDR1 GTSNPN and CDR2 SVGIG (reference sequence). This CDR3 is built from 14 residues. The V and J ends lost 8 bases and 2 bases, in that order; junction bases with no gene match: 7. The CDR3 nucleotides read TGTGCCCTCGGACAGGGGACTCCTGGAAACACCATATATTTT. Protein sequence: CALGQGTPGNTIYF.

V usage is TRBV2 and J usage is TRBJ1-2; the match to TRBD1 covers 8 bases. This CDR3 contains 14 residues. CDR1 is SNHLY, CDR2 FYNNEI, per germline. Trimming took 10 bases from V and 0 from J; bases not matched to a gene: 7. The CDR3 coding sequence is TGTGCCACCGAGAGGACAGGGACTAACTATGGCTACACCTTC. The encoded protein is CATERTGTNYGYTF.

The CDR3 DNA reads as TGTGCCAGCAGCTTAGTAGATGGGAACACTGAAGCTTTCTTT. This gives the protein CASSLVDGNTEAFF. The rearrangement joins TRBV7-2 to TRBJ1-1; no clear D. This CDR3 spans 14 amino acids. The germline V gene encodes CDR1 SGHTA and CDR2 FQGNSA. The V end was cut by 1 base, the J end by 1 base, with 7 bases between.

CDR3 DNA: TGTGCCAGCAGTGAAGCCGCCGGGACAGGGAGTTTCTATAATTCACCCCTCCACTTT. It translates to CASSEAAGTGSFYNSPLHF. This chain links TRBV2 with TRBJ1-6; 9 positions match TRBD1. CDR1 and CDR2 from the germline V gene are SNHLY and FYNNEI. The CDR3 has 19 amino acids. The V and J ends lost 0 bases and 3 bases, in that order; junction bases with no gene match: 9.

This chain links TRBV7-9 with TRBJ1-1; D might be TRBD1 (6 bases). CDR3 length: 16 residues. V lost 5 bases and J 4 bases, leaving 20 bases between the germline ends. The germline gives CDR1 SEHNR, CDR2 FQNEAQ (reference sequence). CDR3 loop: CASSPPGRGRGTEAFF. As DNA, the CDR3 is TGTGCCAGCAGCCCCCCCGGCAGGGGACGGGGCACTGAAGCTTTCTTT.

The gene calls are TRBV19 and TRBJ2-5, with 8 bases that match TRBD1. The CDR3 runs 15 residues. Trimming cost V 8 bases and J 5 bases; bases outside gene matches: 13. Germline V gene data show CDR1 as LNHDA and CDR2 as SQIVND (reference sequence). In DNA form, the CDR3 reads TGTGCCAGTGACCCCTCCGGGGACAGGCAGGAGACCCAGTACTTC. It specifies CASDPSGDRQETQYF.